This T cell receptor beta chain was identified during a study of blood T cells in healthy people across ages. This clonotype was found a few times. A second PCR, run for about 7 to 11 cycles, used a sample-barcoded 5' primer plus a J-beta primer mix. TCRdb re-called the 5' RACE reads through MiXCR, storing one row per CDR3 protein. The table has approximately 900,000 distinct CDR3 sequences, 25% to 35% seen once; the top ten hold 10%. With 7 bases clipped from V and 10 bases from J, the junction kept 12 bases outside the gene matches. This CDR3 has 15 residues. Germline CDR1 and CDR2: MNHEY and SMNVEV (reference sequence). This same sample was also part of a study on T cells of mothers and their children.

Sequencing was done on a sample of blood. The chain has TRBV27 and TRBJ1-6, with TRBD1 matching over 8 bases. The sequence was obtained from a woman aged 40 to 55 in good health. The CDR3, as DNA: TGTGCCAGCAACAGCCTCGGCAGGGGGCAATCACCCCTCCACTTT. Translated: CASNSLGRGQSPLHF.